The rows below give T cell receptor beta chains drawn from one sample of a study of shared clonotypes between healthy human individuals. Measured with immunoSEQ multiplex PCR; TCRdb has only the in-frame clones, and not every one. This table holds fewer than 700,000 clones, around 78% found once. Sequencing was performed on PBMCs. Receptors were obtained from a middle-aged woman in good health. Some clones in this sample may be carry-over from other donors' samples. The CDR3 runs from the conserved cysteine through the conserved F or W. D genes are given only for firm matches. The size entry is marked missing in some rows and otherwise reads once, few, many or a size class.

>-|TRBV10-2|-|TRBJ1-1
TGCGCCAGCAGTGTGGGGGGTTTGAACACTGAAGCTTTCTTT
CASSVGGLNTEAFF
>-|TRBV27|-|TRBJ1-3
TGTGCCAGCAGTTTATTTCTGGGAAACACCATATATTTT
CASSLFLGNTIYF
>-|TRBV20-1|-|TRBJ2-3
TGCAGTCCCGGGGCCGAAGATACGCAGTATTTT
CSPGAEDTQYF
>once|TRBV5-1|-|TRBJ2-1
TGCGCCAGCAGCTTGGGGCGGGAACCCCACAATGAGCAGTTCTTC
CASSLGREPHNEQFF
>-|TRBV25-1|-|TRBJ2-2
TGTGCCAGCAGGGGGAACACCGGGGAGCTGTTTTTT
CASRGNTGELFF
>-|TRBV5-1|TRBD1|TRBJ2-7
TGCGCCAGCTCAGGACAGGGGGCCTCGAGGGAGCAGTACTTC
CASSGQGASREQYF
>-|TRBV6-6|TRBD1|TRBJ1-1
TGTGCCAGCACAAAACAGGGGGCCCCTGAAGCTTTCTTT
CASTKQGAPEAFF
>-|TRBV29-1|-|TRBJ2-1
TGCAGCGTTGAACGGGACGATGAGCAGTTCTTC
CSVERDDEQFF
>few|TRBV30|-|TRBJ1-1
TGTGCCTGGAGTGTACGGACAAACACTGAAGCTTTCTTT
CAWSVRTNTEAFF
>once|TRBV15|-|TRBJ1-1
TGTGCCACCAGCAGAGACATGAACACTGAAGCTTTCTTT
CATSRDMNTEAFF
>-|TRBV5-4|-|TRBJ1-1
TGTGCCAGCAGCTTGGATGGGGGCACTGAAGCTTTCTTT
CASSLDGGTEAFF
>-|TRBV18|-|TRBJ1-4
TGTGCCAGCTCACCTAGACACGGCGGGGATGAAAAACTGTTTTTT
CASSPRHGGDEKLFF
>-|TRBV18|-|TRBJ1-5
TGTGCCAGCTCACAGGGGGTCGGCAGTCTTCAGCCCCAGCATTTT
CASSQGVGSLQPQHF
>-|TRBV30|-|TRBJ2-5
TGTGCCTGGAGCCCTACTAGGCGTCAGACCCAGTACTTC
CAWSPTRRQTQYF
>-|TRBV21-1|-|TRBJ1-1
TGTGCCAGCAGTCTTCAGGGTCCCGGAGTATGCACTGAAGCTTTCTTT
CASSLQGPGVCTEAFF
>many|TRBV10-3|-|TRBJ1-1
TGTGCCATCAGTGTACGACAGGCCACTAACACTGAAGCTTTCTTT
CAISVRQATNTEAFF
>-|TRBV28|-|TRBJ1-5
TGTGCCAGCAGTTGGGGGCGGAGCCAGCCCCAGCATTTT
CASSWGRSQPQHF
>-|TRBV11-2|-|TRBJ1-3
TGTGCCAGCAAGAGCCTAAGAGGGACTGGAAACACCATATATTTT
CASKSLRGTGNTIYF
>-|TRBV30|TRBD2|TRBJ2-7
TGTGCCTCCACCACCCCCGTGAGCGGGAGCGTGTACGAGCAGTACTTC
CASTTPVSGSVYEQYF
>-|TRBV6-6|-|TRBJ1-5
TGTGCCAGCAGTTTTGGAAGCAATCAGCCCCAGCATTTT
CASSFGSNQPQHF
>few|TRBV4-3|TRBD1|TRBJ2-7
TGCGCCAGCAGCCAAGTATGGGGACAGGGAAACTACGAGCAGTACTTC
CASSQVWGQGNYEQYF
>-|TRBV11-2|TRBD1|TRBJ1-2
TGTGCCAGCAGCTTTGACAGGGGGCGAAGCGGCTACACCTTC
CASSFDRGRSGYTF
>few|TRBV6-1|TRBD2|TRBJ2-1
TGTGCCAGCAGAGAGGGGACTAGCTTTGAGCAGTTCTTC
CASREGTSFEQFF
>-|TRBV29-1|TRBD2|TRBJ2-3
TGCAGCGTCTACGGGGGGGTAGGGACAGATACGCAGTATTTT
CSVYGGVGTDTQYF
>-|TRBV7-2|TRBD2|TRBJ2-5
TGTGCCAGCAGCTACCAAGCGGGAGGGGAAGAGACCCAGTACTTC
CASSYQAGGEETQYF
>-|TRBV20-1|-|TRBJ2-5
TGCAGTGTGGGGAGGGAGACCCAGTACTTC
CSVGRETQYF
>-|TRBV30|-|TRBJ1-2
TGTGCCTGGAGTGACAGAGGGGCGGGGAACTATGGCTACACCTTC
CAWSDRGAGNYGYTF
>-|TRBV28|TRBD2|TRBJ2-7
TGTGCCAGCAGTTCCACCCCCGGGACTAGTAGCCGAGCGGGGGAGCAGTACTTC
CASSSTPGTSSRAGEQYF
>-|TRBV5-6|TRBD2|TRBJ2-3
TGTGCCAGCAGTTCAGGACTAGCGGGAGGACTTCCGGGGGATACGCAGTATTTT
CASSSGLAGGLPGDTQYF
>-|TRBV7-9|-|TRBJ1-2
TGTGCCAGCAGCTTCGGAGGGAGTGGCTACACCTTC
CASSFGGSGYTF
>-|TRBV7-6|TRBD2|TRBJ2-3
TGTGCCAGCAGCCCATGGACTAGCGGGAGGGGCTCAGATACGCAGTATTTT
CASSPWTSGRGSDTQYF
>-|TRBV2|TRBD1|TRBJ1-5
TGTGCCAGCAGTTCTCTAAGGGACAGGTCAAAAAGCAATCAGCCCCAGCATTTT
CASSSLRDRSKSNQPQHF
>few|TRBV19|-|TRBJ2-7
TGTGCCAGTAGTCGAGGCCGTTACGAGCAGTACTTC
CASSRGRYEQYF
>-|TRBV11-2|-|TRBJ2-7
TGTGCCAGCAGCTTAGGTTTCGAGCAGTACTTC
CASSLGFEQYF
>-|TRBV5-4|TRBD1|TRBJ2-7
TGTGCCAGCAGCTTGGAGGACAGGGGGCACCACGAGCAGTACTTC
CASSLEDRGHHEQYF
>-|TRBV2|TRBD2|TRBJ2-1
TGTGCCAGCAGACAGACTAGCGGCCCCCGGTGGGTCTTC
CASRQTSGPRWVF
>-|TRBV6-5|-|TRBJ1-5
TGTGCCAGCAGTTCACTGACAGGTTATAGCAATCAGCCCCAGCATTTT
CASSSLTGYSNQPQHF
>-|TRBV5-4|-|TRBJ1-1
TGTGCCAGCAGCCCGGATATGAACACTGAAGCTTTCTTT
CASSPDMNTEAFF
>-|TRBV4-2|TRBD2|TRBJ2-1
TGTGCCAGCAGCCAAGGGACTAGCGAGGCCTACAATGAGCAGTTCTTC
CASSQGTSEAYNEQFF
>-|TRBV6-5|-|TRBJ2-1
TGTGCCAGCGGGGCTCATGAGCAGTTCTTC
CASGAHEQFF
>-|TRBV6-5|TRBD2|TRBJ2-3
TGTGCCAGCAGTTACGCACTAGCGTCGGGTACGCAGTATTTT
CASSYALASGTQYF
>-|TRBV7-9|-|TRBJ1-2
TGTGCCAGCAGCGGAACGGGGCAGCCCTATAACTATGGCTACACCTTC
CASSGTGQPYNYGYTF
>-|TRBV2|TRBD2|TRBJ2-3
TGTGCCAGCGGCCGAACCGGGCTAGCGGGAGTAGGTACGCAGTATTTT
CASGRTGLAGVGTQYF
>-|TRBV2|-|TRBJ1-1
TGTGCCAGCAGTGATAGGGGTGGGACTGAAGCTTTCTTT
CASSDRGGTEAFF
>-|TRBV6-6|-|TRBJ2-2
TGTGCCAGCACCCCACAAGGCTACCTTCGCACCGGGGAGCTGTTTTTT
CASTPQGYLRTGELFF
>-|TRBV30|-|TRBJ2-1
TGTGCCTTCACGGGGGAATCTGATGAGCAGTTCTTC
CAFTGESDEQFF
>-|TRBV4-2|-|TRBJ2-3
TGTGCCAGCAGCCAAGACCCCCTCACAGATACGCAGTATTTT
CASSQDPLTDTQYF
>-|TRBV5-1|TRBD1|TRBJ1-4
TGCGCCAGCAGCCCAGGGACAGGGTCTGAAAAACTGTTTTTT
CASSPGTGSEKLFF
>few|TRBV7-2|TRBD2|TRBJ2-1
TGTGCCAGCAGCCGCCTAGCGGGAGCTTACAATGAGCAGTTCTTC
CASSRLAGAYNEQFF
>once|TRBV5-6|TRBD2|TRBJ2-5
TGTGCCAGCAGCCTGGGGCTAGCGGCGTTCGGGACCCAGTACTTC
CASSLGLAAFGTQYF
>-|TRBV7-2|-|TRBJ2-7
TGTGCCAGCAGCTTAGAGGGGGGAGGGCCCTACGAGCAGTACTTC
CASSLEGGGPYEQYF
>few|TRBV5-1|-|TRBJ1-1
TGCGCCAGCAGCTTGGGACAGACTGAAGCTTTCTTT
CASSLGQTEAFF
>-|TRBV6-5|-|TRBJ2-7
TGTGCCAGCAGACCCCTTGGGGGGAAAGGGGAGCAGTACTTC
CASRPLGGKGEQYF
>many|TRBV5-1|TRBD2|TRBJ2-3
TGCGCCAGCAGCTTGGTCCCTAGCGGGAGGGGTACAGATACGCAGTATTTT
CASSLVPSGRGTDTQYF
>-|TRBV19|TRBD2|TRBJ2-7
TGTGCCAGTAGCCCCGCGGGGGTGCGGACTAGCGGGAACCACGAGCAGTACTTC
CASSPAGVRTSGNHEQYF
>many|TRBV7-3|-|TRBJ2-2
TGTGCCAGCAGCTTATACAAAAACACCGGGACCGGGGAGCTGTTTTTT
CASSLYKNTGTGELFF
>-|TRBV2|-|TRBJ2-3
TGTGCCAGCAGGAGAGGGGGGGTAACAGATACGCAGTATTTT
CASRRGGVTDTQYF
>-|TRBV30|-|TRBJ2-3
TGTGCCTGGAGTGTAGTGGCCGATACGCAGTATTTT
CAWSVVADTQYF
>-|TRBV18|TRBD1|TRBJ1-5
TGTGCCAGCTCACCATTTCGGGACAGGGCAGGCAATCAGCCCCAGCATTTT
CASSPFRDRAGNQPQHF
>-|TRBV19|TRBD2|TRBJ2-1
TGTGCCAGTAGACGCCGACTAGCGGGAGTTCTGTCGGGCAATGAGCAGTTCTTC
CASRRRLAGVLSGNEQFF